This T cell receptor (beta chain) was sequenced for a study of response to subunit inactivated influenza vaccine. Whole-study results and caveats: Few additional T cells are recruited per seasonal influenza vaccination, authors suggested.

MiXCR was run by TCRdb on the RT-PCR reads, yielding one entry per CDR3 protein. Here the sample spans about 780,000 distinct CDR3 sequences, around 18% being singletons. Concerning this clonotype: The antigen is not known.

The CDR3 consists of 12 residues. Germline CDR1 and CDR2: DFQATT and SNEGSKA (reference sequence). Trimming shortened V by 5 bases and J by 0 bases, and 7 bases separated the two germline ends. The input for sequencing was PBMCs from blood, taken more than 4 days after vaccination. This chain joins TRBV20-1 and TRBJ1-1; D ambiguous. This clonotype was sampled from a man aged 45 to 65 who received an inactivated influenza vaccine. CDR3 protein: CSAEPVNTEAFF. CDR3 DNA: TGCAGTGCTGAACCAGTGAACACTGAAGCTTTCTTT.